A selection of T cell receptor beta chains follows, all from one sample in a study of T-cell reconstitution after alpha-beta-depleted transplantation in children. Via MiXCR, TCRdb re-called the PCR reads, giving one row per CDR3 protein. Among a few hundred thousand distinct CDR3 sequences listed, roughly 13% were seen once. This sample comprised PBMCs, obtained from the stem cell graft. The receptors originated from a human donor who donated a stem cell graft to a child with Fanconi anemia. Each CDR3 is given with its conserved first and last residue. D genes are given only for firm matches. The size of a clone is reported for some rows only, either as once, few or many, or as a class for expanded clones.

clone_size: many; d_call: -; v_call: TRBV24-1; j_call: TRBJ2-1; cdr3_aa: CATSDSAGSSYNEQFF; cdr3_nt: TGTGCCACCAGCGATTCGGCGGGGAGCTCCTACAATGAGCAGTTCTTC
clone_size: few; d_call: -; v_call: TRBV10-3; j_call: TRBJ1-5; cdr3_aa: CAISEDGNQPQHF; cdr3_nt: TGTGCCATCAGTGAGGACGGGAATCAGCCCCAGCATTTT
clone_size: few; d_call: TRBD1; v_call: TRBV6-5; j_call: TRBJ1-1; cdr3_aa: CASTPGQPNTEAFF; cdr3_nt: TGTGCCAGCACCCCGGGACAGCCGAACACTGAAGCTTTCTTT
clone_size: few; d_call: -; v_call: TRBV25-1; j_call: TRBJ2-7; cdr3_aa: CASSEVGFYEQYF; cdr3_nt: TGTGCCAGCAGTGAAGTGGGGTTCTACGAGCAGTACTTC
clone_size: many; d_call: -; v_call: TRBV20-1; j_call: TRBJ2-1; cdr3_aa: CSARLRNRYNEQFF; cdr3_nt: TGCAGTGCTAGGCTAAGAAATAGATACAATGAGCAGTTCTTC
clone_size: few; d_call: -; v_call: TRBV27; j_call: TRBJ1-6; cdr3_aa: CASRLGGGDSPLHF; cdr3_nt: TGTGCCAGCAGACTCGGGGGGGGAGACTCACCCCTCCACTTT
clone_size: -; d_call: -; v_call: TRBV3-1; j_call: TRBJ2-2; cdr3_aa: CASSPPNRAETGELFF; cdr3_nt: TGTGCCAGCAGCCCCCCCAACAGGGCGGAAACCGGGGAGCTGTTTTTT
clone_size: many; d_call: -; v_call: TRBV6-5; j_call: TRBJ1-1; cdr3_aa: CASSYSGRRGTEAFF; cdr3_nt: TGTGCCAGCAGTTACTCAGGCCGGCGGGGCACTGAAGCTTTCTTT
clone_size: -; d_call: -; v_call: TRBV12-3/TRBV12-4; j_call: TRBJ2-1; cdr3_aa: CASSLMGPYNEQFF; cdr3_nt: TGTGCCAGCAGTTTAATGGGGCCCTACAATGAGCAGTTCTTC
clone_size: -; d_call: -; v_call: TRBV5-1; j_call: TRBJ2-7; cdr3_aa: CASSLEYWGYEQYF; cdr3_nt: TGCGCCAGCAGCTTGGAGTACTGGGGCTACGAGCAGTACTTC
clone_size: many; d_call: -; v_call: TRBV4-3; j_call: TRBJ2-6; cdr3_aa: CASSLEATGANVLTF; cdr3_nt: TGCGCCAGCAGCCTTGAGGCGACTGGGGCCAACGTCCTGACTTTC
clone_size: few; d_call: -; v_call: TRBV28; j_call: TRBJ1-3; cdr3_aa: CASFQAGSAGNTIYF; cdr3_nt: TGTGCCAGCTTCCAAGCGGGGAGTGCTGGAAACACCATATATTTT
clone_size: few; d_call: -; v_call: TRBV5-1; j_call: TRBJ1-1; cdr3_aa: CASRINLLNTEAFF; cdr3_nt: TGCGCCAGCCGGATTAACCTGCTGAACACTGAAGCTTTCTTT
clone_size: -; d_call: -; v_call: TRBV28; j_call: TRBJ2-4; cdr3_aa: CASSLQGALAKNIQYF; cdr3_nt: TGTGCCAGCAGTTTACAGGGTGCGTTGGCCAAAAACATTCAGTACTTC
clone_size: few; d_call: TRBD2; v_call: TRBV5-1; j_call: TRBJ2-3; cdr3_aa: CASSPGRGDADTQYF; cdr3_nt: TGCGCCAGCAGCCCCGGGCGGGGGGATGCAGATACGCAGTATTTT
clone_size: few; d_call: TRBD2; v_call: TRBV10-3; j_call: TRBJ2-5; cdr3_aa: CAISESGGGGQTQYF; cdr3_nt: TGTGCCATCAGTGAGTCGGGTGGCGGGGGACAGACCCAGTACTTC
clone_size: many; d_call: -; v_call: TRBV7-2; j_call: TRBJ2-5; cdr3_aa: CASSFTSYGAQYF; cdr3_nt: TGTGCCAGCAGCTTCACTTCCTACGGGGCCCAGTACTTC
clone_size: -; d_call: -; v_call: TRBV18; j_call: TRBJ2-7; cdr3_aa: CASSGQVSSYEQYF; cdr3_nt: TGTGCCAGCTCGGGGCAGGTTTCTTCGTACGAGCAGTACTTC
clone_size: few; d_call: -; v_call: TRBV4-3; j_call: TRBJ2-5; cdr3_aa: CASSQDWEFQETQYF; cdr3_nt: TGCGCCAGCAGCCAAGATTGGGAATTCCAAGAGACCCAGTACTTC
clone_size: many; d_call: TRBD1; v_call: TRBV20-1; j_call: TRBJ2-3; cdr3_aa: CSARAWDRVSDTQYF; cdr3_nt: TGCAGTGCTAGAGCCTGGGACAGGGTTTCAGATACGCAGTATTTT
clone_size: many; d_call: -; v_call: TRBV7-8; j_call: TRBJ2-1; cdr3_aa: CASSTHAGDNEQFF; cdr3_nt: TGTGCCAGCAGCACCCACGCAGGGGACAATGAGCAGTTCTTC
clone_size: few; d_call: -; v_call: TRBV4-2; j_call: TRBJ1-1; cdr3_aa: CASSRHLAGNTEAFF; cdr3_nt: TGTGCCAGCAGCCGCCACTTGGCAGGGAACACTGAAGCTTTCTTT
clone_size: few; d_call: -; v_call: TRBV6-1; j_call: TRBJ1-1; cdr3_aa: CASIWGAEAFF; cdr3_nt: TGTGCCAGCATATGGGGGGCTGAAGCTTTCTTT
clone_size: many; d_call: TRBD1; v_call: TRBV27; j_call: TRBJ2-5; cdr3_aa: CASSLSTGVKTQYF; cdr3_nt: TGTGCCAGCAGTTTGTCGACAGGGGTTAAGACCCAGTACTTC
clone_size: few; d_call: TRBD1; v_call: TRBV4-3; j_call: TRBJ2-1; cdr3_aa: CASSQGTGRVHEQFF; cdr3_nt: TGCGCCAGCAGCCAGGGGACAGGGAGAGTTCATGAGCAGTTCTTC
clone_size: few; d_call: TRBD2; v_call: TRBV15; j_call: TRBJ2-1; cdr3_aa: CATSSGPGLYNEQFF; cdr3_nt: TGTGCCACCAGCAGCGGACCGGGACTATACAATGAGCAGTTCTTC
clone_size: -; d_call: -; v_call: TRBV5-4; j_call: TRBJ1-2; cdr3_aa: CASTNEVTGDFYGYTF; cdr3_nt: TGTGCCAGCACCAATGAGGTAACAGGAGATTTCTATGGCTACACCTTC
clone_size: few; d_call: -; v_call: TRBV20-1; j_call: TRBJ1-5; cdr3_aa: CSGGRGYGQPQHF; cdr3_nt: TGCAGTGGAGGAAGAGGTTATGGTCAGCCCCAGCATTTT
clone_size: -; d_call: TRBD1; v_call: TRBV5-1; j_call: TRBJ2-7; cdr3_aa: CASSPGTATYEQYF; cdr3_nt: TGCGCCAGCAGCCCCGGGACAGCTACCTACGAGCAGTACTTC